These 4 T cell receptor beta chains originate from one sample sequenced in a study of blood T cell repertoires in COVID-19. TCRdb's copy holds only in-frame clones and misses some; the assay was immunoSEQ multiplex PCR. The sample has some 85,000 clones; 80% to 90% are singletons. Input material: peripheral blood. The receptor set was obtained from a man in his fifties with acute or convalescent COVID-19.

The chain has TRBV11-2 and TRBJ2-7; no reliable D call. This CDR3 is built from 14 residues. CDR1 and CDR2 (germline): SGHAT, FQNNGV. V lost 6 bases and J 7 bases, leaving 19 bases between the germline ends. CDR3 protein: CASSPTLSRIEQYF. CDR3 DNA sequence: TGTGCCAGCAGTCCCACTCTTTCTAGGATTGAGCAGTACTTC.

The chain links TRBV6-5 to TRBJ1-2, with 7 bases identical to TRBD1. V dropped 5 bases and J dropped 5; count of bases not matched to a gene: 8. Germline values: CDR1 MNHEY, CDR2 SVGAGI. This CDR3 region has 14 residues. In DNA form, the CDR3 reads TGTGCCAGCAGTCCCGGGACAGCAACTTATGGCTACACCTTC. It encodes CASSPGTATYGYTF.

CDR3 bases: TGTGCCAGCAGCTCGGGACTAGCGGGGACAGATACGCAGTATTTT. Protein sequence: CASSSGLAGTDTQYF. The genes are TRBV7-9 and TRBJ2-3; 13 nucleotides align to TRBD2. V lost 4 bases, J lost 3 bases, and 1 base stayed unmatched. Looked up from germline, CDR1 is SEHNR and CDR2 is FQNEAQ (reference sequence). The CDR3 has 15 residues.

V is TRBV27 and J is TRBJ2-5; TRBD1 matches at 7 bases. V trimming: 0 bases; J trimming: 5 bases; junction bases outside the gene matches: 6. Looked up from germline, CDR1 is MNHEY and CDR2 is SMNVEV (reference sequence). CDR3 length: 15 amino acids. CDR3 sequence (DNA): TGTGCCAGCAGTTTATCCAGACAGGGATGGGAGACCCAGTACTTC. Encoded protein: CASSLSRQGWETQYF.